Listed here are 28 T cell receptor beta chains from one sample, sequenced in a study of CD8+ T cells in alopecia areata. Five or six patients had their CD4+ cells sorted into CD25+CD127- cells. Once RNA had been extracted, it was reverse transcribed into cDNA to act as the sequencing template. TCRdb keeps only in-frame clones here, not all; method: immunoSEQ multiplex PCR. In the table there are some 20,000 clones, approximately 60% of which are singletons. Sequencing was performed on CD4+ Tregs sorted from blood. Receptors were obtained from a human donor with alopecia areata.

The chain combines TRBV21-1 with TRBJ2-7. TRBV21-1 has pseudogene status. The CDR3 is 13 amino acids. Here the CDR3 reads CASSPLTPSEQYF. In nucleotides, the CDR3 is TGTGCCAGCAGCCCCCTAACACCATCCGAGCAGTACTTC.

The chain has TRBV4-1 and TRBJ2-3; tentatively, D is TRBD1 or TRBD2 (5 bases each). The germline CDR1 and CDR2 sequences are MGHRA and YSYEKL. This CDR3 comprises 15 residues. V lost 2 bases and J 7 bases, leaving 16 bases between the germline ends. The CDR3: CASSQPLGEPHTQYF. The CDR3 nucleotides are TGCGCCAGCAGCCAACCGTTGGGGGAGCCTCATACGCAGTATTTT.

In its sample, this clone was seen a few times. Distinct nucleotide sequences in the sample also encode this CDR3. This chain connects TRBV18 to TRBJ2-5; unclear D gene. The germline V and J ends were trimmed by 3 bases and 4 bases, with 3 bases remaining between them. Per the germline V gene, CDR1 is KGHSH and CDR2 is LQKENI. This CDR3 region has 11 residues. The CDR3 region is CASSPTETQYF. The CDR3 DNA reads TGTGCCAGCTCACCGACAGAGACCCAGTACTTC.

This chain joins TRBV29-1 and TRBJ1-2, with 7 bases that match TRBD1. There are 13 residues in the CDR3. Germline assignment: CDR1 SQVTM and CDR2 ANQGSEA. V was clipped by 4 bases and J by 4 bases; unmatched bases: 6. The CDR3 bases are TGCAGCGTTGCCGAGACAGGGATCTATGGCTACACCTTC. Amino acids: CSVAETGIYGYTF. Combining the CDR3 with reference TRBV29-1 and TRBJ1-2 gives the whole variable domain SAVISQKPSRDICQRGTSLTIQCQVDSQVTMMFWYRQQPGQSLTLIATANQGSEATYESGFVIDKFPISRPNLTFSTLTVSNMSPEDSSIYLCSVAETGIYGYTFGSGTRLTVV.

The CDR3 bases are TGTGCCAGCAGCACGCCAACTGGCTACACCTTC. Amino acid sequence: CASSTPTGYTF. This chain links TRBV7-2 with TRBJ1-2; D is unclear. Trimming left V 5 bases short and J 7 bases short, with 8 bases between. The CDR3 is 11 amino acids. Germline V lookup: CDR1 SGHTA, CDR2 FQGNSA.

This chain joins TRBV2 and TRBJ2-1; 7 bases line up with TRBD1. J gave up 4 bases and V 4 bases, and 7 bases lay outside the gene matches. The CDR3 is 15 residues long. Looked up from germline, CDR1 is SNHLY and CDR2 is FYNNEI. Here the CDR3 DNA reads TGTGCCAGCAGTGTTGAGGGGGCATTTTACAATGAGCAGTTCTTC. Protein product: CASSVEGAFYNEQFF.

This chain links TRBV19 with TRBJ1-5; tentatively, D is TRBD1 (5 bases). Germline CDR1 reads LNHDA; CDR2 reads SQIVND (reference sequence). Deletions cut 3 bases from V and 4 bases from J, with 16 bases between. The CDR3 runs 16 residues. This chain's CDR3 is CASSISQGSPNQPQHF. Here the CDR3 DNA reads TGTGCCAGTAGTATCTCGCAGGGTAGCCCGAATCAGCCCCAGCATTTT.

The chain combines TRBV6-5 with TRBJ1-4; TRBD1 is a possible D gene (5 bases). Trimming removed 5 bases at V and 3 bases at J, with 13 bases between. The CDR3 length is 15 residues. Germline CDR1 reads MNHEY; CDR2 reads SVGAGI. The chain's CDR3 is CASSLDRGSNEKLFF. The DNA for the CDR3 is TGTGCCAGCAGTCTCGATCGGGGGTCTAATGAAAAACTGTTTTTT.

This chain joins TRBV5-6 and TRBJ2-1; D is possibly TRBD1 (5 bases). The CDR3 is 13 amino acids. The ends were cut back, 0 bases at V and 8 bases at J, with 9 bases in the middle. Germline CDR1 reads SGHDT; CDR2 reads YYEEEE. CDR3 coding DNA: TGTGCCAGCAGCTTGGTCAGGGTTGATGAGCAGTTCTTC. It specifies CASSLVRVDEQFF. The full variable domain, in which reference TRBV5-6 and TRBJ2-1 provide the parts outside the CDR3, is DAGVTQSPTHLIKTRGQQVTLRCSPKSGHDTVSWYQQALGQGPQFIFQYYEEEERQRGNFPDRFSGHQFPNYSSELNVNALLLGDSALYLCASSLVRVDEQFFGPGTRLTVL.

This clone is judged large. The chain couples TRBV16 to TRBJ2-7, with D unresolved. Germline-derived CDR1 and CDR2 are KGHSY and FQNENV. Trimming stripped 3 bases from V and 5 bases from J, with 11 bases between. The CDR3 is made up of 13 amino acids. CDR3 sequence reads: CASSHWNSDEQYF. Written as DNA, the CDR3 is TGTGCCAGCAGCCACTGGAATTCAGACGAGCAGTACTTC.

The V gene is TRBV7-2, the J gene TRBJ2-2; a possible D gene is TRBD2 (5 bases). Germline values: CDR1 SGHTA, CDR2 FQGNSA. The CDR3 is 15 residues long. V was clipped by 7 bases and J by 0 bases, with 12 bases between them. The CDR3 DNA follows: TGTGCCAGCACGGGAACCTTATCGAACACCGGGGAGCTGTTTTTT. The encoded protein is CASTGTLSNTGELFF.

Only a few counts were recorded for this clone. The chain uses TRBV2 and TRBJ1-1; D remains ambiguous. CDR3 size: 13 residues. V was cut by 1 base and J by 5 bases, with 8 bases left in between. Germline CDR1 and CDR2: SNHLY and FYNNEI. The CDR3: CASSEGFGTEAFF. For the CDR3, the DNA is TGTGCCAGCAGTGAAGGATTTGGTACTGAAGCTTTCTTT.

The chain couples TRBV5-8 to TRBJ2-1; 11 bases agree with TRBD2. Germline trimming cut 4 bases from V and 4 bases from J; bases unmatched to any gene: 4. CDR1 SGHTS and CDR2 YDEGEE come from the germline V gene. The CDR3 has 15 amino acids. CDR3 sequence: CASSPGLAEYNEQFF. CDR3 bases: TGTGCCAGCAGCCCGGGACTAGCGGAATACAATGAGCAGTTCTTC.

The gene calls are TRBV19 and TRBJ1-1, with 8 bases fitting TRBD1. Losses at the gene ends were 5 bases for V and 1 base for J; bases not matched to a gene: 9. Per the germline V gene, CDR1 is LNHDA and CDR2 is SQIVND (reference sequence). This CDR3 spans 16 amino acids. CDR3 sequence reads: CASSAGQGVGNTEAFF. The CDR3 DNA reads as TGTGCCAGTAGTGCAGGACAGGGCGTCGGGAACACTGAAGCTTTCTTT.

The chain combines TRBV10-3 with TRBJ1-6, with 9 nucleotides matching TRBD1. The CDR3 length is 13 residues. The V segment lost 8 bases and the J segment 5 bases; nucleotides outside the gene matches: 1. Germline V gene data show CDR1 as ENHRY and CDR2 as SYGVKD. The CDR3 DNA reads as TGTGCCATCCGGGACAGGGATAATTCACCCCTCCACTTT. It specifies CAIRDRDNSPLHF.

This chain uses TRBV6-6 with TRBJ2-5, with 8 positions matching TRBD1. CDR1 is MNHNY, CDR2 SVGAGI, per germline (reference sequence). The CDR3 contains 15 residues. The V gene end was trimmed by 4 bases and the J gene end by 3 bases; junction bases not matched to a gene: 7. The CDR3 DNA sequence: TGTGCCAGCAGTTCTCCCGGGACAGGTGAAGAGACCCAGTACTTC. Its protein is CASSSPGTGEETQYF.

This clone has a handful of counts. The rearrangement joins TRBV6-1 to TRBJ2-1; TRBD2 aligns across 9 bases. Germline assignment: CDR1 MNHNS and CDR2 SASEGT. The J segment lost 6 bases and the V segment lost 4 bases, leaving 7 bases of the junction unmatched. This CDR3 comprises 15 residues. For the CDR3, the DNA is TGTGCCAGCAGTGCGACTAGCGGAGCCCTCAATGAGCAGTTCTTC. This translates into CASSATSGALNEQFF.

The chain carries TRBV5-1 and TRBJ2-1, with D perhaps matching TRBD1 or TRBD2 (5 bases each). Per the germline V gene, CDR1 is SGHRS and CDR2 is YFSETQ. CDR3 length equals 15 residues. V was trimmed by 5 bases and J by 2 bases, leaving 14 bases between them. The CDR3 loop is CASRRDGETYNEQFF. The CDR3 nucleotides read TGCGCCAGCAGAAGGGACGGGGAGACCTACAATGAGCAGTTCTTC.

The chain employs TRBV4-3 and TRBJ1-4; TRBD1 is a possible D gene (6 bases). V was cut by 4 bases and J by 2 bases, with 8 bases left in between. The germline gives CDR1 LGHNA, CDR2 YSLEER. The CDR3 is 14 residues long. The CDR3 DNA reads TGCGCCAGCAGCCCAACAGGGACTAATGAAAAACTGTTTTTT. Its protein product is CASSPTGTNEKLFF.

The chain carries TRBV28 and TRBJ2-3; tentatively, D is TRBD2 (6 bases). The ends were cut back, 4 bases at V and 8 bases at J, with 19 bases in the middle. The CDR3 covers 15 residues. Germline assignment: CDR1 MDHEN and CDR2 SYDVKM. For the CDR3, the DNA is TGTGCCAGCAGTTACTGGGACTTGGGGGTGGGTACGCAGTATTTT. It specifies CASSYWDLGVGTQYF.

This clone was observed a few times. The chain joins TRBV28 to TRBJ1-2; D remains ambiguous. The V end lost 2 bases, the J end lost 8 bases, and 18 bases lay between the germline ends. Germline V gives CDR1 MDHEN, CDR2 SYDVKM. This CDR3 has 15 residues. The CDR3 bases are TGTGCCAGCAGTTTAATAGCCGGGGAGGTGTGGGGCTACACCTTC. Its protein is CASSLIAGEVWGYTF.

The sample holds a few counts of this clone. CDR3 residues: CASSAGTTTGFDPGAFF. The CDR3 nucleotides read TGTGCCAGCAGCGCCGGGACGACAACAGGCTTCGATCCAGGGGCTTTCTTT. The V and J genes are TRBV7-9 and TRBJ1-1, with D maybe TRBD1 (5 bases). Germline loops: CDR1 SEHNR, CDR2 FQNEAQ (reference sequence). Trimming stripped 5 bases from V and 11 bases from J, with 30 bases between. The CDR3 spans 17 residues.

This clone was counted a few times. The chain couples TRBV2 to TRBJ1-3; 10 bases fit TRBD1. With 6 bases clipped from V and 4 bases from J, the junction kept 3 bases outside the gene matches. This CDR3 has 14 amino acids. The germline gives CDR1 SNHLY, CDR2 FYNNEI. CDR3 coding DNA: TGTGCCAGCAGCGGACAGGGGGGCGGAAACACCATATATTTT. It is translated as CASSGQGGGNTIYF. Full variable domain (missing parts from reference TRBV2 and TRBJ1-3): EPEVTQTPSHQVTQMGQEVILRCVPISNHLYFYWYRQILGQKVEFLVSFYNNEISEKSEIFDDQFSVERPDGSNFTLKIRSTKLEDSAMYFCASSGQGGGNTIYFGEGSWLTVV.

The rearrangement links TRBV7-2 to TRBJ2-7, with D perhaps being TRBD1 or TRBD2 (5 bases each). Germline CDR1 reads SGHTA; CDR2 reads FQGNSA. Trimming took 5 bases from V and 2 from J, leaving 13 bases between them. The CDR3 is 14 amino acids. The CDR3: CASSLRDATYEQYF. The CDR3 coding sequence is TGTGCCAGCAGCCTAAGGGACGCTACCTACGAGCAGTACTTC.

This clone was counted only a few times. This rearrangement joins TRBV6-6 to TRBJ1-2; D is perhaps TRBD1 (5 bases). This CDR3 has 14 residues. Looked up from germline, CDR1 is MNHNY and CDR2 is SVGAGI (reference sequence). Between the trimmed V and J ends, which lost 2 bases and 3 bases, there was a span of 10 bases. The CDR3 sequence is CASSYRTNYYGYTF. In DNA, the CDR3 is TGTGCCAGCAGTTACAGGACAAACTACTATGGCTACACCTTC.

This clone was detected only a few times. This chain links TRBV6-1 with TRBJ2-6, with a tentative D call TRBD1 (6 bases). Germline CDR1 is MNHNS and CDR2 is SASEGT. The CDR3 sequence is 14 residues long. V dropped 4 bases and J dropped 2 bases, with 6 bases sitting between them. Here the CDR3 DNA reads TGTGCCAGCAGTGCAGGGGCTGGGGCCAACGTCCTGACTTTC. As protein: CASSAGAGANVLTF.

A few counts support this clone. The J gene is TRBJ2-7, the V gene TRBV6-1; possibly TRBD2 for D (5 bases). V shed 7 bases and J shed 3 bases, with 13 bases lying between them. CDR3 length equals 13 residues. Germline CDR1 and CDR2: MNHNS and SASEGT. The CDR3 sequence: CASTSPPVYEQYF. DNA for the CDR3: TGTGCCAGCACTAGCCCGCCAGTCTACGAGCAGTACTTC.

V gene TRBV11-2 combines with J gene TRBJ2-7; tentatively, D is TRBD1 (6 bases). Germline loops: CDR1 SGHAT, CDR2 FQNNGV. CDR3 length: 14 amino acids. V dropped 0 bases and J dropped 8 bases, with 14 bases sitting between them. The CDR3 is CASSLDWDNPKQYF. The CDR3 DNA follows: TGTGCCAGCAGCTTAGATTGGGACAACCCCAAGCAGTACTTC.